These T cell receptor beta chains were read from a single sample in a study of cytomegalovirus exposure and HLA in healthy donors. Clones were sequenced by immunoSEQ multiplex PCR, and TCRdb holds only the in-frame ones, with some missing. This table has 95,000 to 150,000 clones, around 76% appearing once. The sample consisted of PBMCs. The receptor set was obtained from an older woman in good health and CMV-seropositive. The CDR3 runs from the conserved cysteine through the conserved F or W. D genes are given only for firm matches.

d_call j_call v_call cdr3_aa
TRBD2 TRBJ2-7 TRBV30 CAWSRGLDYEQYF
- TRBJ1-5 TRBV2 CASSGGQPGGNQPQHF
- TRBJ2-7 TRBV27 CASSWQGHNYEQYF
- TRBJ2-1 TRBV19 CASGRRSLYNEQFF
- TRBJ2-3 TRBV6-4 CASSESGDTDTQYF
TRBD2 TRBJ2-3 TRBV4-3 CASSLGLAVTDTQYF
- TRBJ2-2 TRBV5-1 CASSLDRVETGELFF
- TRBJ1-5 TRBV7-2 CASTIQGSQPQHF
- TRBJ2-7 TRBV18 CASSPPDLRFEQYF
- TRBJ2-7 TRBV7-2 CASSFNRNEQYF
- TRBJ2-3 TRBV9 CASSAGTQTSTDTQYF
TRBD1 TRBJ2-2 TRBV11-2 CASKRTGGGTGELFF
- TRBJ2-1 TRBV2 CASSENSLGANEQFF
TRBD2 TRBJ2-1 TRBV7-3 CASSLDSGSYNEQFF
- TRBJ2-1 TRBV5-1 CASSLRSSYNEQFF
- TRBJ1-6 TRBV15 CATSRGGRTYSPLHF
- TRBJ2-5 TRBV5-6 CASADAGANGETQYF
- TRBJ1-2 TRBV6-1 CASTVVGLNYGYTF
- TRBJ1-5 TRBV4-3 CASSQGSGDNQPQHF
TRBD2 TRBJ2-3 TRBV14 CASSPRLAGGPYRDTQYF
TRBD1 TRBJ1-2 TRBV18 CASSPPNRDRGPLGYTF
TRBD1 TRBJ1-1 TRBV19 CASSVTGGTEAFF
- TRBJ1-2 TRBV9 CASSVEDRSGYGYTF
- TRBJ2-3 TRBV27 CASSLHFRSSTDTQYF
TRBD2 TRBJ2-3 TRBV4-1 CASSQTRESGRPISTDTQYF
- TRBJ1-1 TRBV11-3 CASSLGGDDTEAFF
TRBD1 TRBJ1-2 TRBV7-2 CASSPRGQQGYTF
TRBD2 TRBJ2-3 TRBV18 CASSPRLAGVTDTQYF
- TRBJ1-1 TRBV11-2 CASSLAGVGAFF
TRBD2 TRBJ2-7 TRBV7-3 CASSPRRGSEQYF
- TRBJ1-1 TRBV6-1 CASSERGIRSPWTEAFF
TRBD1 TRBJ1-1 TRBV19 CASSKPTGGLEAFF
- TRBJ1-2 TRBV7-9 CASSWGESNYGYTF
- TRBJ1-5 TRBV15 CATSRGEATLQPQHF
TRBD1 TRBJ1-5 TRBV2 CASSDDRGGQPQHF
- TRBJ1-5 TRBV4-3 CASSKRPGWDQPQHF
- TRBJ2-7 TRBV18 CASSPITSEEQYF
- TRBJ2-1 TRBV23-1 CASSRGEVINEQFF
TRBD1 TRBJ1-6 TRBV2 CASTNSPGQGAALHF
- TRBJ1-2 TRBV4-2 CASSPRGMAGNDYGYTF
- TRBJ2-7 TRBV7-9 CASSPEVGADEQYF
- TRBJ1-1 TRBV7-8 CASSRRGANTEAFF
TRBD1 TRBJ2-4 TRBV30 CAWTGTGGENIQYF
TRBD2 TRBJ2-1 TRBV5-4 CASSLGGLAGYNEQFF
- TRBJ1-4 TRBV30 CAWSAQGGTEKLFF
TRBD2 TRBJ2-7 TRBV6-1 CASSEAASGRGEQYF
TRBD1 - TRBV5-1 CASFRGTGASYEQYF
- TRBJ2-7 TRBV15 CATSRAGSTREQYF
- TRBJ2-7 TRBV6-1 CASSKQFYEQYF
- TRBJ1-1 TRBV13 CASSLNMNTEAFF
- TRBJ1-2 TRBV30 CASRPRGFSGYTF
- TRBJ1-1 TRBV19 CASTPKHLRTEAFF
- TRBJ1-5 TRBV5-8 CAGSPMGGSSNQPQHF
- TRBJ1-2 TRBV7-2 CASSPGGGSNYGYTF
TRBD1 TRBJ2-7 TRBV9 CASSAGTDRGREQYF